This T cell receptor beta chain emerged from a study of shared clonotypes between healthy human individuals. Germline loops: CDR1 SNHLY, CDR2 FYNNEI. Between the trimmed V and J ends, which lost 4 bases and 9 bases, there was a span of 10 bases. This CDR3 has 12 residues. Study-level results: Among donors, sharing of clonotypes was expected to be affected by sequencing depth.

This clone came up many times. Antigen specificity is unknown. TCRdb keeps only in-frame clones here, not all; method: immunoSEQ multiplex PCR. The table includes about 230,000 clones, approximately 65% detected once. The specimen was memory CD4+ T cells sorted from blood. Subset: CD45RA-negative fraction. The TCR comes from a man aged 30 to 39 in good health. V and J are TRBV2 and TRBJ1-3; D uncertain. DNA for the CDR3: TGTGCCAGCAGTGGAACACGCAGCACCATATATTTT. This gives the protein CASSGTRSTIYF.